Presented here are 23 T cell receptor beta chains from one specimen sequenced in a study of OX40 agonist ivuxolimab in advanced cancers. The data were produced by immunoSEQ multiplex PCR, yet TCRdb's version contains in-frame clones alone and is incomplete. The repertoire holds 50,000 to 60,000 clones, with about nine tenths as singletons. Specimen: CD4+ or CD8+ T cells sorted from blood, collected in a trial of the OX40 agonist ivuxolimab. The receptors come from an adult with an advanced solid tumor such as melanoma, head and neck, liver or kidney cancer.

J is TRBJ2-3 and V is TRBV4-3; TRBD2 matches at 9 bases. Germline CDR1 reads LGHNA; CDR2 reads YSLEER. CDR3 length: 18 amino acids. V trimming: 4 bases; J trimming: 5 bases; junction bases outside the gene matches: 16. CDR3 sequence reads: CASSRSWLAGRDEDTQYF. The CDR3 DNA is TGCGCCAGCAGCCGAAGTTGGCTAGCGGGACGGGATGAAGATACGCAGTATTTT.

The genes are TRBV4-3 and TRBJ2-3; D remains ambiguous. Germline V gene lookup returns CDR1 LGHNA and CDR2 YSLEER. The V end lost 0 bases, the J end lost 0 bases, and 16 bases lay between the germline ends. This CDR3 has 18 amino acids. The CDR3, as DNA: TGCGCCAGCAGCCAAGATTTCGGCAGGAGCATTAGCACAGATACGCAGTATTTT. This encodes CASSQDFGRSISTDTQYF.

This chain connects TRBV6-1 to TRBJ2-5; D is ambiguous. Germline CDR1 and CDR2: MNHNS and SASEGT. The CDR3 has 14 amino acids. V was clipped by 5 bases and J by 2 bases, with 12 bases between them. The CDR3 DNA sequence: TGTGCCAGCAGTCGGGCGACACATCAAGAGACCCAGTACTTC. Amino acids: CASSRATHQETQYF.

The J gene is TRBJ2-7, the V gene TRBV4-1; TRBD2 matches at 12 bases. The V segment lost 0 bases and the J segment 9 bases; nucleotides outside the gene matches: 12. The CDR3 consists of 17 residues. Germline loops: CDR1 MGHRA, CDR2 YSYEKL. The CDR3 spells CASSQDATLRTSGMQYF. DNA of the CDR3: TGCGCCAGCAGCCAAGATGCGACCTTGAGGACTAGCGGGATGCAGTACTTC.

The V gene is TRBV9, the J gene TRBJ1-4; no reliable D call. Germline V gene lookup returns CDR1 SGDLS and CDR2 YYNGEE. Trimming left V 0 bases short and J 0 bases short, with 3 bases between. The CDR3 totals 14 residues. The CDR3 DNA reads TGTGCCAGCAGCGTAGATTCAACTAATGAAAAACTGTTTTTT. Its translation: CASSVDSTNEKLFF.

The rearrangement links TRBV10-3 to TRBJ2-2; TRBD2 matches 7 bases. There are 18 residues in the CDR3. V shed 4 bases and J 5 bases; nucleotides not matched to a gene: 16. Germline CDR1 and CDR2: ENHRY and SYGVKD. The CDR3 protein is CAISAGPRAGRETGELFF. CDR3 bases: TGTGCCATCAGTGCCGGCCCCAGGGCGGGGAGGGAAACCGGGGAGCTGTTTTTT.

J is TRBJ2-1 and V is TRBV6-5, with 13 bases lining up with TRBD2. This CDR3 spans 15 amino acids. The germline CDR1 and CDR2 sequences are MNHEY and SVGAGI. The junction had 7 bases not matched to a gene; V was cut back by 4 bases and J by 10 bases. The CDR3: CASSSGLAGVQEQFF. CDR3 DNA sequence: TGTGCCAGCAGTTCTGGACTAGCGGGAGTTCAGGAGCAGTTCTTC.

J is TRBJ2-1 and V is TRBV4-1; unclear D gene. Germline V lookup: CDR1 MGHRA, CDR2 YSYEKL. V lost 1 base and J 5 bases, leaving 12 bases between the germline ends. The CDR3 has 15 amino acids. CDR3 in amino acids: CASSQGLYRDNEQFF. In nucleotides, the CDR3 is TGCGCCAGCAGCCAAGGATTATACCGGGACAATGAGCAGTTCTTC.

The J gene is TRBJ2-7, the V gene TRBV7-8; D gene uncertain. V lost 1 base to trimming and J lost 2 bases, with 12 bases between them. Germline V gene sequence: CDR1 SGHVS, CDR2 FQNEAQ. The CDR3 extends over 15 amino acids. The CDR3 DNA sequence: TGTGCCAGCAGCTTAGAAGCCAGCAGCCCCTACGAGCAGTACTTC. Translating it yields CASSLEASSPYEQYF.

This chain joins TRBV30 and TRBJ1-1; D gene unclear. The V gene lost 3 bases and the J gene lost 0 bases, with 11 bases spanning the gap. CDR3 size: 14 residues. CDR1 is GTSNPN and CDR2 is SVGIG in the germline V gene (reference sequence). CDR3 sequence reads: CAWSRNRMNTEAFF. In nucleotides, the CDR3 is TGTGCCTGGAGCCGAAATCGGATGAACACTGAAGCTTTCTTT. The whole variable domain, remainder taken from reference TRBV30 and TRBJ1-1, is SQTIHQWPATLVQPVGSPLSLECTVEGTSNPNLYWYRQAAGRGLQLLFYSVGIGQISSEVPQNLSASRPQDRQFILSSKKLLLSDSGFYLCAWSRNRMNTEAFFGQGTRLTVV.

V usage is TRBV28 and J usage is TRBJ2-7; D tentatively fits TRBD1 or TRBD2 (5 bases each). CDR3 size: 14 residues. V lost 3 bases and J 2 bases, leaving 11 bases between the germline ends. The germline gives CDR1 MDHEN, CDR2 SYDVKM. DNA for the CDR3: TGTGCCAGCAGTTTGTGGGACGGCACCTACGAGCAGTACTTC. Encoded protein: CASSLWDGTYEQYF.

By share of the sample, this clone is medium-sized. The chain couples TRBV14 to TRBJ2-1; 14 bases line up with TRBD2. V was pared by 2 bases and J by 5 bases, with 5 bases of the junction left unmatched. The CDR3 totals 17 residues. Germline V gives CDR1 SGHDN, CDR2 FVKESK. The CDR3, as DNA: TGTGCCAGCAGCCAACCTCCGGGACTAGCGGGAGACAATGAGCAGTTCTTC. It specifies CASSQPPGLAGDNEQFF.

The gene calls are TRBV11-2 and TRBJ2-2; 7 nucleotides line up with TRBD1. J was trimmed by 7 bases and V by 5 bases; bases with no gene match: 10. There are 15 residues in the CDR3. Germline CDR1 is SGHAT and CDR2 is FQNNGV. For the CDR3, the DNA is TGTGCCAGCAGCCCCCTGACAGGGAAGGACGGGGAGCTGTTTTTT. As protein: CASSPLTGKDGELFF. Full variable domain (rest looked up from reference TRBV11-2 and TRBJ2-2): EAGVAQSPRYKIIEKRQSVAFWCNPISGHATLYWYQQILGQGPKLLIQFQNNGVVDDSQLPKDRFSAERLKGVDSTLKIQPAKLEDSAVYLCASSPLTGKDGELFFGEGSRLTVL.

This clone was seen more than once but under ten times. V usage is TRBV4-3 and J usage is TRBJ2-7, with 8 bases that match TRBD2. Germline CDR1 LGHNA, CDR2 YSLEER. The CDR3 runs 14 residues. The V and J ends lost 8 bases and 0 bases, in that order; junction bases with no gene match: 6. The CDR3 DNA reads as TGCGCCAGCTTCCAGCGGGGGATCTCCTACGAGCAGTACTTC. Amino acid sequence: CASFQRGISYEQYF.

The chain joins TRBV25-1 to TRBJ2-5, with D hard to call. V lost 8 bases, J lost 2 bases, and 18 bases lay in between. From germline, CDR1 is MGHDK and CDR2 SYGVNS. This CDR3 is 15 amino acids long. CDR3 DNA sequence: TGTGCCAGCGGGATGCGTAGGTGGTATCAAGAGACCCAGTACTTC. Its translation: CASGMRRWYQETQYF.

V and J are TRBV5-4 and TRBJ2-1, with 16 bases fitting TRBD2. The germline CDR1 and CDR2 sequences are SGHNT and YYREEE (reference sequence). The CDR3 extends over 20 amino acids. Germline trimming cut 3 bases from V and 0 bases from J; bases unmatched to any gene: 9. CDR3 in amino acids: CASSYPGLAGGIGSYNEQFF. The CDR3 bases are TGTGCCAGCAGCTATCCGGGACTAGCGGGAGGGATTGGCTCCTACAATGAGCAGTTCTTC.

V gene TRBV5-1 combines with J gene TRBJ1-2; D perhaps matches TRBD1 (5 bases). V was trimmed by 0 bases and J by 3 bases, leaving 9 bases between them. The CDR3 has 14 amino acids. Germline CDR1 SGHRS, CDR2 YFSETQ. This CDR3 is CASSLVQGDYGYTF. CDR3 bases: TGCGCCAGCAGCTTGGTCCAGGGTGACTATGGCTACACCTTC.

This sequence joins TRBV2 and TRBJ1-5; tentatively, D is TRBD1 (5 bases). Per germline, CDR1 SNHLY and CDR2 FYNNEI. Trimming cost V 8 bases and J 3 bases, with 11 bases left between them. The CDR3 extends over 13 amino acids. CDR3 residues: CASQGLVNQPQHF. CDR3 bases: TGTGCCAGCCAGGGATTGGTCAATCAGCCCCAGCATTTT.

The genes are TRBV5-1 and TRBJ2-3; D is possibly TRBD2 (6 bases). Trimming removed 0 bases from V and 3 bases from J, with 11 bases in between. The CDR3 totals 15 residues. The germline CDR1 and CDR2 sequences are SGHRS and YFSETQ. CDR3 in amino acids: CASSLAGRGTDTQYF. DNA of the CDR3: TGCGCCAGCAGCTTGGCCGGGAGAGGAACAGATACGCAGTATTTT.

The chain recombines TRBV6-1 with TRBJ1-6, with TRBD1 matching 8 bases. The V and J ends lost 7 bases and 8 bases, in that order; junction bases with no gene match: 10. This CDR3 has 15 residues. CDR1 is MNHNS and CDR2 is SASEGT in the germline V gene. DNA for the CDR3: TGTGCCAGCATCGCGGGGACAGGAGGCGATTCACCCCTCCACTTT. Translated: CASIAGTGGDSPLHF.

The chain is built from TRBV5-1 and TRBJ2-4, with D perhaps matching TRBD2 (6 bases). The CDR3 spans 14 residues. Germline CDR1 is SGHRS and CDR2 is YFSETQ. V was trimmed by 4 bases and J by 8 bases, leaving 16 bases between them. CDR3 region: CASSPRELGDIQYF. For the CDR3, the DNA is TGCGCCAGCAGCCCACGGGAGCTAGGGGACATTCAGTACTTC.

This chain links TRBV15 with TRBJ2-4; 11 bases match TRBD1. Germline V gene data show CDR1 as LNHNV and CDR2 as YYDKDF (reference sequence). V trimming: 2 bases; J trimming: 6 bases; junction bases outside the gene matches: 12. The CDR3 loop spans 18 amino acids. The CDR3 sequence: CATSRTRHSGTGGNIQYF. For the CDR3, the DNA is TGTGCCACCAGCAGAACTCGACACTCCGGGACAGGGGGAAACATTCAGTACTTC.

The chain joins TRBV28 to TRBJ2-2, with D unresolved. From germline, CDR1 is MDHEN and CDR2 SYDVKM. V was shortened by 3 bases and J by 0 bases, with 8 bases between the two germline ends. This CDR3 has 15 amino acids. The CDR3 region is CASSFSTTNTGELFF. As DNA, the CDR3 is TGTGCCAGCAGTTTCAGTACAACGAACACCGGGGAGCTGTTTTTT.